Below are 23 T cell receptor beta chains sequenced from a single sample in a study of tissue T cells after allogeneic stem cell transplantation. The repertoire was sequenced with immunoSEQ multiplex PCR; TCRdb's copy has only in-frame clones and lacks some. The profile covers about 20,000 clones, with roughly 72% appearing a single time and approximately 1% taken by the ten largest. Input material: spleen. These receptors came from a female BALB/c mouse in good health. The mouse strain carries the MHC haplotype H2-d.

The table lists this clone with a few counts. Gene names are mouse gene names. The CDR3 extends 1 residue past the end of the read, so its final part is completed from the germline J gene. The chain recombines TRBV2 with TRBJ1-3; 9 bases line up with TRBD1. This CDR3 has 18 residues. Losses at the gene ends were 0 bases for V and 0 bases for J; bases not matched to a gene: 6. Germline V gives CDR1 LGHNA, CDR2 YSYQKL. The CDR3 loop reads CASSQDWDRVHSGNTLYF. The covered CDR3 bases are TGTGCCAGCAGCCAAGATTGGGACAGGGTCCATTCTGGAAATACGCTCTAT.

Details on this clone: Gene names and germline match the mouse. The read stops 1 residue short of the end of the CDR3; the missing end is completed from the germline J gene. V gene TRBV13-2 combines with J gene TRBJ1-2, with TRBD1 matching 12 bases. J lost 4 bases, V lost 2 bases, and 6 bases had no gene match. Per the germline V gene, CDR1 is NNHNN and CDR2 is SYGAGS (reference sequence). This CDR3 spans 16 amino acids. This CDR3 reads CASGEVGTGGGSDYTF. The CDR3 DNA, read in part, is TGTGCCAGCGGTGAAGTGGGGACAGGGGGCGGCTCCGACTACACC.

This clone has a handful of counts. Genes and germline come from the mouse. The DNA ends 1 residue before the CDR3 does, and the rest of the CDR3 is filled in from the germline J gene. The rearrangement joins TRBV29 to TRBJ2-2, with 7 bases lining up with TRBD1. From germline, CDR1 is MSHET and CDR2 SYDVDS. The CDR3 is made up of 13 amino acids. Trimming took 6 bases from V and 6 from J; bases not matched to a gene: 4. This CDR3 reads CASSNRGPGQLYF. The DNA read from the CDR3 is TGTGCTAGCAGCAACAGGGGCCCCGGGCAGCTCTAC.

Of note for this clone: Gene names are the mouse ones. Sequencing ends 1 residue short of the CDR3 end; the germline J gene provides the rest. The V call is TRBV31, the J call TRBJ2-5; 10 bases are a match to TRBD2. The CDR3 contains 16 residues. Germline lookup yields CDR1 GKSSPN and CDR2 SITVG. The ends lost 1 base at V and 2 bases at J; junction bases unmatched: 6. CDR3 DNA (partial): TGTGCCTGGAGTCCGCCTCGGACTGGGGGCCAAGACACCCAGTAC. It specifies CAWSPPRTGGQDTQY. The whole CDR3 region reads CAWSPPRTGGQDTQYF. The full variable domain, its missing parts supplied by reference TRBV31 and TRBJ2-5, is AQTIHQWPVAEIKAVGSPLSLGCTIKGKSSPNLYWYWQATGGTLQQLFYSITVGQVESVVQLNLSASRPKDDQFILSTEKLLLSHSGFYLCAWSPPRTGGQDTQYFGPGTRLLVL.

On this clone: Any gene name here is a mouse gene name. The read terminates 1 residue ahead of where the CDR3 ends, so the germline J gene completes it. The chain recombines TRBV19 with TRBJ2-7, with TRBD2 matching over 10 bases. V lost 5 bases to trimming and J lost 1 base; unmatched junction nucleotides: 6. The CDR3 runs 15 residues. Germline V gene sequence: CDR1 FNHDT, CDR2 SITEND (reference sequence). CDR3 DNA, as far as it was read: TGTGCCAGCAGACCCTGGGGGGGCGCTTCCTATGAACAGTAC. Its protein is CASRPWGGASYEQY. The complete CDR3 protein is CASRPWGGASYEQYF. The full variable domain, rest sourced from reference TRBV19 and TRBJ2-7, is GGIITQTPKFLIGQEGQKLTLKCQQNFNHDTMYWYRQDSGKGLRLIYYSITENDLQKGDLSEGYDASREKKSSFSLTVTSAQKNEMAVFLCASRPWGGASYEQYFGPGTRLTVL.

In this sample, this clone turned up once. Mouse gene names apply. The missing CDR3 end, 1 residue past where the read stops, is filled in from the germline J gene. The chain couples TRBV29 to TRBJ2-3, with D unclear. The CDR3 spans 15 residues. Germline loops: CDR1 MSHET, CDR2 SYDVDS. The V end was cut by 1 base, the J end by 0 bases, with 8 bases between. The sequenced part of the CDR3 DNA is TGTGCTAGCAGTTTATTTCGGGAAAGTGCAGAAACGCTGTAT. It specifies CASSLFRESAETLY. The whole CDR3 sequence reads CASSLFRESAETLYF.

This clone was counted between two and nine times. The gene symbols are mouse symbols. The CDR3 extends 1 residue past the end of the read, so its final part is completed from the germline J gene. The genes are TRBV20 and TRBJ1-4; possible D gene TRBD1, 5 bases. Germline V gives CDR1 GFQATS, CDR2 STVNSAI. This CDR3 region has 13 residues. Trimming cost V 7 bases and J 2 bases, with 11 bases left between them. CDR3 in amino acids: CGVPGRSNERLFF. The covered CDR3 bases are TGTGGTGTCCCGGGACGATCCAACGAAAGATTATTT.

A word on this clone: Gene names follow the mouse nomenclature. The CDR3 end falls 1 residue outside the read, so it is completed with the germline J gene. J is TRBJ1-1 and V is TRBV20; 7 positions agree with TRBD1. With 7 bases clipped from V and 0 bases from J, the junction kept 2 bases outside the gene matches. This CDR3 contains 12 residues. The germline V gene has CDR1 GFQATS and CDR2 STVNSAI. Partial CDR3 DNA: TGTGGTGGCGGGACAGCAAACACAGAAGTCTTC. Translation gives CGGGTANTEVF. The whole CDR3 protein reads CGGGTANTEVFF.

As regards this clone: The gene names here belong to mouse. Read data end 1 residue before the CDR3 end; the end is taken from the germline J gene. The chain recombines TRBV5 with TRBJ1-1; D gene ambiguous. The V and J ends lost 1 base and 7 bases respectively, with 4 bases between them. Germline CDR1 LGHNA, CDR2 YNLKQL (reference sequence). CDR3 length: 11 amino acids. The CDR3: CASSQGREVFF. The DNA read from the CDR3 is TGTGCCAGCAGCCAAGGCAGAGAAGTCTTC.

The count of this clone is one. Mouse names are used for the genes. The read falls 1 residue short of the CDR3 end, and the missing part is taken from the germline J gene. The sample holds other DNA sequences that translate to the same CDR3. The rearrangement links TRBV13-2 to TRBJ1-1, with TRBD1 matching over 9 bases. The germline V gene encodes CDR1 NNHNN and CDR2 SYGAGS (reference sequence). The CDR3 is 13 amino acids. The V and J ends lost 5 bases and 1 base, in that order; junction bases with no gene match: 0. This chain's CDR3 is CASGGQGNTEVFF. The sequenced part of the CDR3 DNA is TGTGCCAGCGGGGGACAGGGGAACACAGAAGTCTTC.

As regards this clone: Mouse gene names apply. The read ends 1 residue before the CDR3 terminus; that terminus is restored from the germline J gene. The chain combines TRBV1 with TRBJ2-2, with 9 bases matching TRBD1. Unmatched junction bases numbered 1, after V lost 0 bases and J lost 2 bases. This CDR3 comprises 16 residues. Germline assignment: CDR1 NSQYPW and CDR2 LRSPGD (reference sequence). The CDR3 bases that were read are TGCACCTGCAGTGCAGATGGGACAGGGAACACCGGGCAGCTCTAC. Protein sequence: CTCSADGTGNTGQLY. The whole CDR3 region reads CTCSADGTGNTGQLYF.

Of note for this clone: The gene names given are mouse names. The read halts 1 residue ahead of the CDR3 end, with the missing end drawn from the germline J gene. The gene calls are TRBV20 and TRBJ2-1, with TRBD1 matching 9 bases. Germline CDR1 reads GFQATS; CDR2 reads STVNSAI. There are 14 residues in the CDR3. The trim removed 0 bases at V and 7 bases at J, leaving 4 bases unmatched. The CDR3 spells CGARDGTGWAEQFF. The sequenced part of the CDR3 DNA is TGTGGTGCTAGGGACGGGACAGGGTGGGCTGAGCAGTTC.

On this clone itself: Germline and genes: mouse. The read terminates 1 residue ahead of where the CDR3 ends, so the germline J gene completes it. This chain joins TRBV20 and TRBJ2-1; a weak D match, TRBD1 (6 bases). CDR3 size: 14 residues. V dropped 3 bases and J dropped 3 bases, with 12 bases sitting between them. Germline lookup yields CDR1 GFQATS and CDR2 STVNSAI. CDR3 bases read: TGTGGTGCTAGTACGCAGGGGTTCTATGCTGAGCAGTTC. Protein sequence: CGASTQGFYAEQF. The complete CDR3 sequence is CGASTQGFYAEQFF. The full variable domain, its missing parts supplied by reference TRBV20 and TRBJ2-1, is GALVYQYPRRTICKSGTSMRMECQAVGFQATSVAWYRQSPQKTFELIALSTVNSAIKYEQNFTQEKFPISHPNLSFSSMTVLNAYLEDRGLYLCGASTQGFYAEQFFGPGTRLTVL.

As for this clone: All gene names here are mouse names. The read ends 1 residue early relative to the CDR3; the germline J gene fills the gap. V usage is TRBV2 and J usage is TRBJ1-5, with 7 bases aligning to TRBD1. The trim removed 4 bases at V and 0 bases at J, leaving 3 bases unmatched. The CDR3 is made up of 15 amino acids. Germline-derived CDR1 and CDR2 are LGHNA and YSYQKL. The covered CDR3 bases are TGTGCCAGCAGCCTACAGGGGTATAACAACCAGGCTCCGCTT. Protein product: CASSLQGYNNQAPL. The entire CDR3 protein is CASSLQGYNNQAPLF. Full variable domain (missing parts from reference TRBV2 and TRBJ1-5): DPKIIQKPKYLVAVTGSEKILICEQYLGHNAMYWYRQSAKKPLEFMFSYSYQKLMDNQTASSRFQPQSSKKNHLDLQITALKPDDSATYFCASSLQGYNNQAPLFGEGTRLSVL.

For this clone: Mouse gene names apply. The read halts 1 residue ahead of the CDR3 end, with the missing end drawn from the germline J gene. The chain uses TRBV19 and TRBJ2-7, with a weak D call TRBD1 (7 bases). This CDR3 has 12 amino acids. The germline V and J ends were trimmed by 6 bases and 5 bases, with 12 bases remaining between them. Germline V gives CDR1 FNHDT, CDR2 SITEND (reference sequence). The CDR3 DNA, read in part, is TGTGCCAGCATAGGAGGGGGCGATGAACAGTAC. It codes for CASIGGGDEQY. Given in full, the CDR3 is CASIGGGDEQYF. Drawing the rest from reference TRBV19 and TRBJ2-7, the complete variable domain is GGIITQTPKFLIGQEGQKLTLKCQQNFNHDTMYWYRQDSGKGLRLIYYSITENDLQKGDLSEGYDASREKKSSFSLTVTSAQKNEMAVFLCASIGGGDEQYFGPGTRLTVL.

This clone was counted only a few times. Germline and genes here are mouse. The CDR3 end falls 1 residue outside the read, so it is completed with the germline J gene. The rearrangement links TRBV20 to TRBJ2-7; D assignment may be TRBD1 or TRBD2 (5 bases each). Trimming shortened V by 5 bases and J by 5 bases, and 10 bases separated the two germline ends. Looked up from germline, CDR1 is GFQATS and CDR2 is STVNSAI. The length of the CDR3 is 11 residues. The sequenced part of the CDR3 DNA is TGTGGTGCTTTTAGGGGACATGAACAGTAC. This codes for CGAFRGHEQY. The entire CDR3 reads CGAFRGHEQYF.

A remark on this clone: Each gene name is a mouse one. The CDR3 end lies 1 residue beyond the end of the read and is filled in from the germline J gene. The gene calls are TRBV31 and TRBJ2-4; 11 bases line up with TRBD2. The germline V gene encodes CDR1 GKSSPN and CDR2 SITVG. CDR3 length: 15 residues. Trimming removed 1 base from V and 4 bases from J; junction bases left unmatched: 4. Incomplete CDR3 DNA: TGTGCCTGGAGTCCCGCGGGACTGGGGGAAAACACCTTGTAC. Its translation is CAWSPAGLGENTLY. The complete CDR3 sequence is CAWSPAGLGENTLYF. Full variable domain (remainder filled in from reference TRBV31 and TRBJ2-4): AQTIHQWPVAEIKAVGSPLSLGCTIKGKSSPNLYWYWQATGGTLQQLFYSITVGQVESVVQLNLSASRPKDDQFILSTEKLLLSHSGFYLCAWSPAGLGENTLYFGAGTRLSVL.

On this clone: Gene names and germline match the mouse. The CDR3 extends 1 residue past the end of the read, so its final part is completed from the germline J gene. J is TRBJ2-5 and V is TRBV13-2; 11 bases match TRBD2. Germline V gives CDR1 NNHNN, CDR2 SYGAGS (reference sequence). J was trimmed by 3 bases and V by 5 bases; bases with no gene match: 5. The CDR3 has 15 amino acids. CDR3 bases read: TGTGCCAGCGGACCCACTGGGGGGGCGCAAGACACCCAGTAC. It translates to CASGPTGGAQDTQY. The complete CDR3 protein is CASGPTGGAQDTQYF.

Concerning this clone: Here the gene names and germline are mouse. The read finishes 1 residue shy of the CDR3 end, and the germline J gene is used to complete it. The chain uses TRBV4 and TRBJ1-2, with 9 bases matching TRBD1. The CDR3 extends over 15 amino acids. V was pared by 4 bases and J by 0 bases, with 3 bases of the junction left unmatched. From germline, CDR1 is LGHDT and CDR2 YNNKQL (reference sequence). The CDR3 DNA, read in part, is TGTGCCAGCAGCTCCTGGACAGGGGCAAACTCCGACTACACC. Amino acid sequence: CASSSWTGANSDYT. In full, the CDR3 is CASSSWTGANSDYTF.

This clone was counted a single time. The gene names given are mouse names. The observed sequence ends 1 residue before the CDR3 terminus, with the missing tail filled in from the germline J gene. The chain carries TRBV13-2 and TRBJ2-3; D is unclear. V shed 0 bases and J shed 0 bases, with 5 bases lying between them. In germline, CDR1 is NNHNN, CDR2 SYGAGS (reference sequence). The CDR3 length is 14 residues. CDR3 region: CASGDAPSAETLYF. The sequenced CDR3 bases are TGTGCCAGCGGTGATGCACCTAGTGCAGAAACGCTGTAT.

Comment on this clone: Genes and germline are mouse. CDR3 amino acids: CASSSGQGAGQDTQYF. The sequenced CDR3 bases are TGTGCCAGCAGCTCGGGACAGGGGGCCGGGCAAGACACCCAGTAC. This chain connects TRBV3 to TRBJ2-5; 12 bases agree with TRBD1. The read ends 1 residue before the CDR3 terminus; that terminus is restored from the germline J gene. The J segment lost 3 bases and the V segment lost 4 bases, leaving 5 bases of the junction unmatched. Germline CDR1 reads SNHLY; CDR2 reads FYNGKV (reference sequence). CDR3 length equals 16 residues.

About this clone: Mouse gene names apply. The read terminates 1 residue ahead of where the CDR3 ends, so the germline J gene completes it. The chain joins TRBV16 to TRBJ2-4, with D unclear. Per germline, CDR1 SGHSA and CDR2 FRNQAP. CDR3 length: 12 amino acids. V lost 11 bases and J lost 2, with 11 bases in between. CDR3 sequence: CADGDDQNTLYF. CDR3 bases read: TGTGCAGACGGGGATGATCAAAACACCTTGTAC.

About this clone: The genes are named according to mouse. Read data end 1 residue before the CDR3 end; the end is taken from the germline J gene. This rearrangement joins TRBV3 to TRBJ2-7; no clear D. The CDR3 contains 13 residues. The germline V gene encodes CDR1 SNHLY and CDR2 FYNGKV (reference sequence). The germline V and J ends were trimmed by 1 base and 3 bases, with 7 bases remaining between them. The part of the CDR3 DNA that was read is TGTGCCAGCAGCTTAGATCTCAACTATGAACAGTAC. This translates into CASSLDLNYEQY. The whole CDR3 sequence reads CASSLDLNYEQYF.